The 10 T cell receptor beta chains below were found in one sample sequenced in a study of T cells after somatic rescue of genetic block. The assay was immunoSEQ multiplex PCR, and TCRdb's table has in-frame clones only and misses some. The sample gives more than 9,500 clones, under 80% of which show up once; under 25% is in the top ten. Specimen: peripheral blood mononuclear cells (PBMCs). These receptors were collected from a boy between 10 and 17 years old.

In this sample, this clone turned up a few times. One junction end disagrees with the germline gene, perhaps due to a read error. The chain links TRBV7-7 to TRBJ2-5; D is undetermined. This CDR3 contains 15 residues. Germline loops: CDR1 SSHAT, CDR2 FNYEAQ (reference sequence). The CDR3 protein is CASSPTNSDQETQYF. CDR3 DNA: TGTGCTAGCAGCCCGACGAACAGCGACCAAGAGACCCAGTACTTC. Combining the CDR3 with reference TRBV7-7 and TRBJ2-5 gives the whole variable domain GAGVSQSPRYKVTKRGQDVTLRCDPISSHATLYWYQQALGQGPEFLTYFNYEAQPDKSGLPSDRFSAERPEGSISTLTIQRTEQRDSAMYRCASSPTNSDQETQYFGPGTRLLVL.

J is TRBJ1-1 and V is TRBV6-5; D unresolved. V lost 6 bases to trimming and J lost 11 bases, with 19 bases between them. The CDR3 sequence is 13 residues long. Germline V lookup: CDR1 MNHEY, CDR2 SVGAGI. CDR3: CASRRGRNLGAFF. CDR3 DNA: TGTGCCAGCAGACGCGGACGGAATTTAGGGGCTTTCTTT.

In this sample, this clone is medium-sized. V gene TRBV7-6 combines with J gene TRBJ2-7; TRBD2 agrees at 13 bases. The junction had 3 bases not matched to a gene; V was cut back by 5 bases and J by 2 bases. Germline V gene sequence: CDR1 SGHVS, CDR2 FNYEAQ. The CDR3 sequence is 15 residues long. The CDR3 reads CASSPGLAGAYEQYF. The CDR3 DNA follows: TGTGCCAGCAGCCCCGGACTAGCGGGAGCCTACGAGCAGTACTTC.

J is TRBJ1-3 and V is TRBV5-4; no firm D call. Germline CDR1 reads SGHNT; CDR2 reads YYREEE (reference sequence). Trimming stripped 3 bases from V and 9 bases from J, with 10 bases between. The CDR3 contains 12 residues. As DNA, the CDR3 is TGTGCCAGCAGCTCTCCCCCGAGCACCATATATTTT. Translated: CASSSPPSTIYF.

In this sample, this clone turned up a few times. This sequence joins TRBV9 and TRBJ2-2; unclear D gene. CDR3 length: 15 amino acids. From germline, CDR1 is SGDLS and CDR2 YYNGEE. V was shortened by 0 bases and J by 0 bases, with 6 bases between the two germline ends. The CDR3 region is CASSVAATNTGELFF. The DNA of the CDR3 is TGTGCCAGCAGCGTAGCGGCAACGAACACCGGGGAGCTGTTTTTT.

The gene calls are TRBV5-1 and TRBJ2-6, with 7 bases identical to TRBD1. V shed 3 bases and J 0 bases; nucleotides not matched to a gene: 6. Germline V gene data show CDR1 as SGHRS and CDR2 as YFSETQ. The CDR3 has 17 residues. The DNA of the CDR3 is TGCGCCAGCAGCTCAGGACAGGTGCCCTCTGGGGCCAACGTCCTGACTTTC. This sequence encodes CASSSGQVPSGANVLTF.

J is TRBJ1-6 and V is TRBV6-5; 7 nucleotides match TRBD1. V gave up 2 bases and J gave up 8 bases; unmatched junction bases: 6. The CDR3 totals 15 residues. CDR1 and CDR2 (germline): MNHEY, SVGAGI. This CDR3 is CASSYGEGAYSPLHF. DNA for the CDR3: TGTGCCAGCAGTTACGGGGAGGGGGCCTATTCACCCCTCCACTTT.

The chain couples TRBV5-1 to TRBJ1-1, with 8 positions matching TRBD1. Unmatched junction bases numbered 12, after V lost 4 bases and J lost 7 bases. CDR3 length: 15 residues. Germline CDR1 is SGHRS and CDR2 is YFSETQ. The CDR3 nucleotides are TGCGCCAGCAGCCCCCCGACAGGGGAGAGGGATGAAGCTTTCTTT. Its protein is CASSPPTGERDEAFF.

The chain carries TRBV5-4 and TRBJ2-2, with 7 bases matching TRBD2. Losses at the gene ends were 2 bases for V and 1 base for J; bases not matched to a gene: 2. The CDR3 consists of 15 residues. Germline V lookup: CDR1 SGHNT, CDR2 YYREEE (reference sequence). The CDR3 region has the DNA TGTGCCAGCAGCTTTACGGGAGGGAACACCGGGGAGCTGTTTTTT. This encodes CASSFTGGNTGELFF.

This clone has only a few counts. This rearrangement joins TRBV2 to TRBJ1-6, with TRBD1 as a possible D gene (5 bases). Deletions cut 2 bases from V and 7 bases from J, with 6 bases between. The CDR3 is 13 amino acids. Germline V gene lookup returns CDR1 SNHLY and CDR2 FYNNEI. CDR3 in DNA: TGTGCCAGCAGTGAACAGGGAAATTCACCCCTCCACTTT. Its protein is CASSEQGNSPLHF.